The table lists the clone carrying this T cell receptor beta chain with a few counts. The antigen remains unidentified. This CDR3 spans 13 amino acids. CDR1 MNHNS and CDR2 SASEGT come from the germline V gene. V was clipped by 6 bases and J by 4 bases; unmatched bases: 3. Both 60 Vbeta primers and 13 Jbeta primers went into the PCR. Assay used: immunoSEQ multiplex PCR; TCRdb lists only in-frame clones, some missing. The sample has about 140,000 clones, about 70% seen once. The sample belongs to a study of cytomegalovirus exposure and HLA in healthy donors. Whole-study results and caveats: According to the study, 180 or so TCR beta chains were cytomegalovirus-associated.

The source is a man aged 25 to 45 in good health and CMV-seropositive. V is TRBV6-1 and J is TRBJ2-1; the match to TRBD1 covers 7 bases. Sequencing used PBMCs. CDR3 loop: CASSRDRYNEQFF. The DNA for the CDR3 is TGTGCCAGCAGCCGGGACAGATACAATGAGCAGTTCTTC.